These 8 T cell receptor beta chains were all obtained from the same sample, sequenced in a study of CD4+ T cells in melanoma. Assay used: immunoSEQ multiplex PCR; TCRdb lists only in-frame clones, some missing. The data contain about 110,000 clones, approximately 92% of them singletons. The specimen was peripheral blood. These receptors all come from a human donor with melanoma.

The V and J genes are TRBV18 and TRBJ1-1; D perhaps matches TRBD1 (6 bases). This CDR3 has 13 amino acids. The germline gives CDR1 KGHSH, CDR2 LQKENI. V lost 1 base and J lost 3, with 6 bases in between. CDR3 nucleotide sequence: TGTGCCAGCTCACCACGACAGGACACTGAAGCTTTCTTT. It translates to CASSPRQDTEAFF.

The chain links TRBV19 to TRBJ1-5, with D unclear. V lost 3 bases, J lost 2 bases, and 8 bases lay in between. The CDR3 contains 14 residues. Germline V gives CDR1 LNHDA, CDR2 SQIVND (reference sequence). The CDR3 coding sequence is TGTGCCAGTAGTATGAGGACGGGCAATCAGCCCCAGCATTTT. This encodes CASSMRTGNQPQHF.

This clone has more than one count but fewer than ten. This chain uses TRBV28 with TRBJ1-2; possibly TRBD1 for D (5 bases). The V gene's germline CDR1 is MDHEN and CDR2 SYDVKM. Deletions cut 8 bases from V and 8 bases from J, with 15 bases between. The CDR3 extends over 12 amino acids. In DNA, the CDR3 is TGTGCCAGCTGGGGGAGAGGGAGCGGCTACACCTTC. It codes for CASWGRGSGYTF.

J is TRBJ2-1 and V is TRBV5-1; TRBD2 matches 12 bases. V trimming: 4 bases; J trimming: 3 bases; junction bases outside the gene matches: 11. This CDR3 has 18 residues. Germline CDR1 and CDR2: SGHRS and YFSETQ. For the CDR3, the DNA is TGCGCCAGCAGCCTAACTAGCGGGAGGTCTGCCAACTACAATGAGCAGTTCTTC. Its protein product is CASSLTSGRSANYNEQFF. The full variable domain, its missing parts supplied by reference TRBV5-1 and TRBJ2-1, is KAGVTQTPRYLIKTRGQQVTLSCSPISGHRSVSWYQQTPGQGLQFLFEYFSETQRNKGNFPGRFSGRQFSNSRSEMNVSTLELGDSALYLCASSLTSGRSANYNEQFFGPGTRLTVL.

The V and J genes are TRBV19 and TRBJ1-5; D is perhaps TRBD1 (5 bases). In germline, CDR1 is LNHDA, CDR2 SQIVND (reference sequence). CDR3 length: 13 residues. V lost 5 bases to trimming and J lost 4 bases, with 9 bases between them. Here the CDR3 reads CASSPRENQPQHF. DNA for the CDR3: TGTGCCAGTAGTCCCAGGGAAAATCAGCCCCAGCATTTT.

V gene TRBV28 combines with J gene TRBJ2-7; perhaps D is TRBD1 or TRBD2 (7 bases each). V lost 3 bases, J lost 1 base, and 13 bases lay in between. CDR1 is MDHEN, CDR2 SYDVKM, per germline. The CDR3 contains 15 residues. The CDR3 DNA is TGTGCCAGCAGTTTGGGAGGGACAGAGTCCTACGAGCAGTACTTC. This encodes CASSLGGTESYEQYF.

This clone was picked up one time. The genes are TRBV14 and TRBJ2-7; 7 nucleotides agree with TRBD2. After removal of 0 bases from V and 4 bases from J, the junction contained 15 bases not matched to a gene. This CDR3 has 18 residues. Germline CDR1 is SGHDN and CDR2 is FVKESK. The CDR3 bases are TGTGCCAGCAGCCAAGACGGGGGGACTACCGAACGCATTTACGAGCAGTACTTC. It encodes CASSQDGGTTERIYEQYF.

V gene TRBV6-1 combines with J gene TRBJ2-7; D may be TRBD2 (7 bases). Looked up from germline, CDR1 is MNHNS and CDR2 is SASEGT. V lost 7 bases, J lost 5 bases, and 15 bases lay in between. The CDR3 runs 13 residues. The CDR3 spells CASKLAGADEQYF. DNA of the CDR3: TGTGCCAGCAAACTCGCGGGGGCGGACGAGCAGTACTTC.